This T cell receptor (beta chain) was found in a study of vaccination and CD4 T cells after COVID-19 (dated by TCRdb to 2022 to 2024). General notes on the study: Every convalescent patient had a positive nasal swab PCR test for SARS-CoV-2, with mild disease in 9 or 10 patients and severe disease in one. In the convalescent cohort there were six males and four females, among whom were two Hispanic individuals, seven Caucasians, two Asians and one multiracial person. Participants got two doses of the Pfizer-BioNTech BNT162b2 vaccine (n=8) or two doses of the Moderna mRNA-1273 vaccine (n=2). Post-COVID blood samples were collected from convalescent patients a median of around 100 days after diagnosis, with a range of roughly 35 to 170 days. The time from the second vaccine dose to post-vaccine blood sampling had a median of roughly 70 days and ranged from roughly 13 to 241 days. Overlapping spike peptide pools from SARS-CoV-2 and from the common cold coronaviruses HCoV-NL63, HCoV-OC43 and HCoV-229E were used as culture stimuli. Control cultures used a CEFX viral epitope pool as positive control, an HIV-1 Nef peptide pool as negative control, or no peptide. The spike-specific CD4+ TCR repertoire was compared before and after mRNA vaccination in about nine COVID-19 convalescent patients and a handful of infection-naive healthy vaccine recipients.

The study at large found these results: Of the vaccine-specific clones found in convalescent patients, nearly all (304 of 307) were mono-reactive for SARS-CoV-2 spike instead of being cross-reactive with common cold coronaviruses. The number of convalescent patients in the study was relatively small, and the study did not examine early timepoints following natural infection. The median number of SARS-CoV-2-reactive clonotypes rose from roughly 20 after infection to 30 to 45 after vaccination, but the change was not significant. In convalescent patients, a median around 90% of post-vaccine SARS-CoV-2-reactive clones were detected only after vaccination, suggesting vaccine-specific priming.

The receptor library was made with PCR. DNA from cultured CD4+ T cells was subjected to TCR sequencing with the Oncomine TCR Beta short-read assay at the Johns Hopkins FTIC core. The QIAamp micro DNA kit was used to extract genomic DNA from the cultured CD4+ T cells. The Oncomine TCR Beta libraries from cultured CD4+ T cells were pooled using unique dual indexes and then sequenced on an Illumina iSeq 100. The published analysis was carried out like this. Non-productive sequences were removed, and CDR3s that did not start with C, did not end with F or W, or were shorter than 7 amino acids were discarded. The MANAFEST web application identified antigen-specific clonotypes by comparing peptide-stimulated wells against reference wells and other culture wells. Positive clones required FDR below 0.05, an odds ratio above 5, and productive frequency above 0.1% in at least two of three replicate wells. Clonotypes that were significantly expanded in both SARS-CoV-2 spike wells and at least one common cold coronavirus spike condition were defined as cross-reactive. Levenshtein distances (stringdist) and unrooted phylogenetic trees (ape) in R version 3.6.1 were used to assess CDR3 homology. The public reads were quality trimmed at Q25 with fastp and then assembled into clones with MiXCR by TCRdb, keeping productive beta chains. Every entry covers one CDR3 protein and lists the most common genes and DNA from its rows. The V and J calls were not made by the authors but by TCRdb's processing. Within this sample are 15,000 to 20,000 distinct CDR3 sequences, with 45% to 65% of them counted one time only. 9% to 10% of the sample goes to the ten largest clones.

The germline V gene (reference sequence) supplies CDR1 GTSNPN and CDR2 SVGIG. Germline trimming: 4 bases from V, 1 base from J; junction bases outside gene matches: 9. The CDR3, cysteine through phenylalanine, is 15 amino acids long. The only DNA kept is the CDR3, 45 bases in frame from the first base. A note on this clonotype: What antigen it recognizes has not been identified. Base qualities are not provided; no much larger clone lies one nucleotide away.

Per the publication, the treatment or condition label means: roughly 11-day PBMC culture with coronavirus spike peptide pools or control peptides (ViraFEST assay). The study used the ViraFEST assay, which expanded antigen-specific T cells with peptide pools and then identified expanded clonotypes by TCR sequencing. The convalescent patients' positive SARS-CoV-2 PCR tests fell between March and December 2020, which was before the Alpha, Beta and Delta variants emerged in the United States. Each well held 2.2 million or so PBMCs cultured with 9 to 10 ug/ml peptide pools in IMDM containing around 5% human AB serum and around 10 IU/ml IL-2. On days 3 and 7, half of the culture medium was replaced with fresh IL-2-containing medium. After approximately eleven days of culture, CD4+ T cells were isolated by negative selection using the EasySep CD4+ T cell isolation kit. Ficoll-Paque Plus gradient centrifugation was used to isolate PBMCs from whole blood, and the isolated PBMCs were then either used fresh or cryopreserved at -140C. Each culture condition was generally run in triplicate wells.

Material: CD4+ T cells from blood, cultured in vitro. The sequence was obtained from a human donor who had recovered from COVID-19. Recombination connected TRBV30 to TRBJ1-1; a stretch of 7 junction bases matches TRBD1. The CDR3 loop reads CAWTRSGTANTEAFF. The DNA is TGTGCCTGGACTAGATCCGGGACAGCGAACACTGAAGCTTTCTTT.